This T cell receptor (beta chain) was observed in a study of shared clonotypes between healthy human individuals. Study-wide points: Donors were few, which limited the genetic and exposure-history diversity represented.

The V end lost 3 bases, the J end lost 11 bases, and 14 bases lay between the germline ends. Per germline, CDR1 SGDLS and CDR2 YYNGEE. The CDR3 consists of 12 residues. Naivety among CD8 cells was defined by CD45RO negativity and positive CCR7 selection, thereby excluding terminally differentiated effector memory CD45RA+ cells. None of the donors, who were healthy HIV-negative adults, had recently had acute infections or vaccinations. An even split of each subset's genomic DNA across several immunoSEQ plates was performed. As originally analysed: Sequence data from immunoSEQ were junction-only and lacked quality scores; consequently, filtering differed. This table comes from immunoSEQ multiplex PCR, and its TCRdb copy is limited to in-frame clones, with some not included. That table gives V, J and clone size, and the DNA gave D and trimming. The table lists around 640,000 clones, approximately 96% of them singletons.

For this clone: What it recognizes is unknown.

This sequence was found in a woman aged 30 to 39 in good health. The specimen sequenced was naive CD8+ T cells sorted from blood. This rearrangement joins TRBV9 to TRBJ1-1; possible D gene TRBD1, 6 bases. The CDR3 nucleotides read TGTGCCAGCAGCGGAACACAGGGCAGGGCTTTCTTT. This sequence encodes CASSGTQGRAFF.